Included here is one T cell receptor beta chain sequence, with context. No antigen is known for it. Unique molecular identifiers were present on cDNA, and template switching added a universal primer site. TCRdb reprocessed the 5' RACE reads with MiXCR, giving one entry per CDR3 protein. The sample lists about 450,000 distinct CDR3 sequences; about a fifth were seen once. This sample is drawn from a study of identical twins. Study results and caveats: In zero-insertion analyses, partial confounding could arise from invariant MAIT and iNKT cells. These conclusions were based on statistical analysis (cross-sectional, not following the same donors).

V lost 8 bases and J lost 1, with 11 bases in between. Germline V gene data show CDR1 as ENHRY and CDR2 as SYGVKD. The length of the CDR3 is 13 residues. Sequences were obtained from naive T cells sorted from blood. The clonotype originates from a man aged 50-59 years in good health. The rearrangement joins TRBV10-3 to TRBJ1-1, with unresolved D. DNA of the CDR3: TGTGCCATCGGAAGGACGGGGAACACTGAAGCTTTCTTT. It specifies CAIGRTGNTEAFF.